This T cell receptor (beta chain) appears in the sequencing data of a study of T-cell memory formation after mild COVID-19. Study-level information: TCR clusters showed largely donor specificity. Broader study findings: In pre-infection memory, a portion of responding clones appeared, which suggested that cross-reactive memory joined. Mainly in CM and EM were contracting CD4+ clones; CD8+ were in EMRA.

Constant-segment primers were used for 5'RACE, and the resulting TCR alpha and TCR beta cDNA libraries carried sample barcodes and UMIs. Via MiXCR, TCRdb re-called the 5' RACE reads, giving one row per CDR3 protein. Of 65,000 to 90,000 distinct CDR3 sequences listed, 14% are singletons. A word on this clonotype: Antigen: not known.

Looked up from germline, CDR1 is SGHRS and CDR2 is YFSETQ. J gave up 4 bases and V 4 bases, and 6 bases lay outside the gene matches. This CDR3 region has 14 residues. Material: PBMCs or a T cell subset sorted from them (not recorded which). The chain combines TRBV5-1 with TRBJ1-1; 8 bases agree with TRBD1. The receptor comes from an adult woman who had mild COVID-19 (a few samples of this study predate the infection). Cell type and time point are not known. DNA for the CDR3: TGCGCCAGCAGCGAGGACAGGGCGGCCACTGAAGCTTTCTTT. Translation gives CASSEDRAATEAFF. Filled out from reference TRBV5-1 and TRBJ1-1, the complete variable domain reads KAGVTQTPRYLIKTRGQQVTLSCSPISGHRSVSWYQQTPGQGLQFLFEYFSETQRNKGNFPGRFSGRQFSNSRSEMNVSTLELGDSALYLCASSEDRAATEAFFGQGTRLTVV.